Included here is one T cell receptor beta chain sequence, with context. The sample belongs to a study of blood T cell repertoires in COVID-19. Study context: Samples representing acute and convalescent COVID-19 were sourced from the United States, Italy and Spain. Nucleic acid was either cDNA or gDNA, and it came from T cells, B-cell-depleted T cells, or PBMCs.

In the original workflow: Using reference gene primer amplification, nucleated cell counts were estimated. The table came from immunoSEQ multiplex PCR; TCRdb's copy has only in-frame clones and leaves some out. The DNA gave D and trimming, while V, J and clone size come from that table. The profile covers a few hundred thousand clones, with around 90% appearing a single time and 0.95% to 1.5% taken by the ten largest. CDR3 size: 13 residues. The germline gives CDR1 SGDLS, CDR2 YYNGEE. V lost 4 bases to trimming and J lost 14 bases; unmatched junction nucleotides: 13. All enrollees were roughly 18 to 95 years old and from 20 to 30 US areas.

Material: PBMCs or T cells enriched from blood (not recorded which). The chain carries TRBV9 and TRBJ2-5, with TRBD1 identical over 8 bases. This sequence originates from a human donor in a cohort exposed to, infected with or recovered from COVID-19 (not recorded which). The donor label of this sample is uncertain. The CDR3 reads CASSPSTGAACYF. CDR3 DNA sequence: TGTGCCAGCAGCCCATCGACAGGGGCGGCTTGCTACTTC.